A single TCR beta chain is shown here with its context. Its antigen is still unknown. Base qualities are not provided; no much larger clone lies one nucleotide away. Systemically healthy Caucasian individuals from Russia, 35 to 50 in total and aged about 6 to 100 years, were included as donors. Each donor gave around 9.9 milliliters of peripheral blood, collected into EDTA-treated Vacutainer tubes. Ficoll-Paque density-gradient centrifugation was used to isolate PBMCs, with at least 6 million per sample. Total RNA was extracted from PBMCs with Trizol reagent, with at least 6 micrograms obtained per sample. Naive CD45RAhigh/CD27high T cell percentages were measured by flow cytometry on a PBMC aliquot from every donor. The data are from a study of blood T cells in healthy people across ages (dated by TCRdb to about 2015). As for the study more broadly: In model experiments, template switching captured roughly one uniquely barcoded TCR beta cDNA molecule for every two T cells. To track age-related changes in TCR beta repertoire diversity, the study relied on deep sequencing normalized with unique cDNA molecular identifiers. Using the same blood draw, the study looked at two additional independent replicas of 1 million unique cDNA reads for two donors, one aged 18 to 29 and the other aged 80 or older. Donors of different ages were randomly distributed across sequencing lanes to avoid experimental bias. The donors were divided into four age groups: young (average around 15 years), middle-aged (about 41), aged (approximately 64) and long-lived (about 90). Paper-wide results and their limitations: Observed TCR beta diversity per million T cells fell roughly linearly with age, and a significant reduction was already apparent by age around 39. Total diversity estimates from one million sequenced T cells were considered lower bounds and underestimates. A strong correlation was found between observed TCR beta diversity and the percentage of naive T cells measured by flow cytometry. The long-lived group showed more naive CD4+ T cells, fewer expanded clones and increased TCR diversity than the aged group, suggesting age selection. Donor CMV infection status was unknown, potentially confounding age-related changes in expanded clonotypes. Bulk unsorted PBMC profiling prevented conclusive comparison of naive and antigen-experienced compartments.

CDR1 and CDR2, per the germline V gene, are SGDLS and YYNGEE. Relative to germline, V is missing 4 bases and J is missing 11 bases, with 14 bases of the junction outside any gene match. The CDR3 has 16 amino acids, counting the end cysteine and phenylalanine. The sequence is cut down to CDR3 DNA, 48 bases in frame from base 1. The library was produced with 5' RACE. The instrument was an Illumina HiSeq 2500. A second PCR of 7 to 11 cycles was performed with a sample-barcoded 5' primer and a J-beta primer mix. Each TCR beta cDNA molecule received a unique molecular identifier from a template-switch 5' adaptor carrying 12 random nucleotides. Each sample yielded at least 3 million CDR3-containing paired-end reads. First-strand cDNA was synthesized from all RNA with the Mint cDNA synthesis kit, primed by a TRBC-specific oligonucleotide. Following uracil-DNA glycosylase treatment, a first 18-cycle PCR with universal primers M1SS and BC2_uni_R was performed on all cDNA. The original pipeline was this. Normalization of each sample was performed by random selection of 1 million high-quality reads, each carrying a distinct molecular identifier. Instead of being binned into consensus sequences, reads with shared molecular identifiers were discarded. CDR3 identification, clonotype clustering and error correction used MiTCR with a Q25 quality threshold and the strictest error-elimination algorithm. A nonparametric unseen species model using Euler transformation provided a lower-bound estimate of total TCR beta diversity. TCRdb trimmed the raw reads at Q25, called clones with MiXCR and kept productive beta chains. Identical CDR3 proteins give one entry, which carries the most common genes and DNA. The V and J calls shown here were made by TCRdb, not taken from the authors' results. The sample table records roughly 680,000 distinct CDR3 sequences; approximately 50% of these occur just once. 25% to 35% of the sample goes to the ten largest clones.

The source of this sequence is a woman aged 55-70 years in good health. The rearrangement joined TRBV9 to TRBJ2-5; a stretch of 13 junction bases matches TRBD2. The sequenced sample was blood. The nucleotide sequence reads as follows: TGTGCCAGCAGCCCCCGGACTAGCGGGAGTACTAATGAGCAGTACTTC. This gives the protein CASSPRTSGSTNEQYF. Reference TRBV9 and TRBJ2-5 proteins supply the regions before and after the CDR3; the full variable domain is: DSGVTQTPKHLITATGQRVTLRCSPRSGDLSVYWYQQSLDQGLQFLIQYYNGEERAKGNILERFSAQQFPDLHSELNLSSLELGDSALYFCASSPRTSGSTNEQYFGPGTRLLVL.